This entry features one T cell receptor (beta chain) sequence. Antigen: not known. This sample is part of a study of OX40 agonist ivuxolimab in advanced cancers. Study-level background: Every 2 weeks, patients got intravenous ivuxolimab at one of six dose levels (0.01-10 mg/kg). Head and neck, renal cell, melanoma or hepatocellular carcinoma were the cancers that dose-escalation patients had.

The CDR3 runs to 15 residues. Germline CDR1 and CDR2: LNHDA and SQIVND (reference sequence). V was clipped by 0 bases and J by 4 bases, with 10 bases between them. Overall study findings and caveats: Specificity for antigen went undetermined in the expanded peripheral T cells. Partial responders at 0.1-3.0 mg/kg showed near-lowest clonal expansion.

Method: immunoSEQ multiplex PCR; TCRdb's copy keeps in-frame clones and lacks some. The table includes tens of thousands of clones, approximately 90% detected once. The sequencing here drew on CD4+ or CD8+ T cells sorted from blood, taken in a trial of the OX40 agonist ivuxolimab. The chain couples TRBV19 to TRBJ1-3; a weak D match, TRBD1 (5 bases). The origin of this receptor is an adult with an advanced solid tumor such as melanoma, head and neck, liver or kidney cancer. CDR3 nucleotide sequence: TGTGCCAGTAGTATAGACTCGACAGCAGGAAACACCATATATTTT. Encoded protein: CASSIDSTAGNTIYF.